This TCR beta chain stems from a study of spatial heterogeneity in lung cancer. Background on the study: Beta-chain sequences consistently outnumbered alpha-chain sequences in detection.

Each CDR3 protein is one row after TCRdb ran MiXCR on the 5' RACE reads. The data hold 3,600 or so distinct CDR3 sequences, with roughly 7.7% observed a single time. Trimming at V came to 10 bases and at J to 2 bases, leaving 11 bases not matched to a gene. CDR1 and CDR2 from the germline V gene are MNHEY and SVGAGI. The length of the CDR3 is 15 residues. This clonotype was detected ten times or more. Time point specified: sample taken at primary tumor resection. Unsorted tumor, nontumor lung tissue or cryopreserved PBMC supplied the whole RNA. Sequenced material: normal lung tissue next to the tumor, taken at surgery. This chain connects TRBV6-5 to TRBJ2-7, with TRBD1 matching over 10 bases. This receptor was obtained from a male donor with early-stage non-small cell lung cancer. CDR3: CATASRTGGTYEQYF. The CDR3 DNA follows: TGTGCCACCGCGTCCCGGACAGGGGGAACCTACGAGCAGTACTTC.